The source of this T cell receptor beta chain is a study of blood T cells in healthy people across ages. The use of a sample-barcoded 5' primer and a J-beta primer mix characterized a second PCR of about 6 to 11 cycles. TCRdb redid the calling of the 5' RACE reads with MiXCR, one entry per CDR3 protein. Of around 700,000 distinct CDR3 sequences listed, 25% were seen once; the top ten hold 9.4%. The CDR3 runs 12 residues. CDR1 is SGHTA and CDR2 is FQGNSA in the germline V gene. Trimming removed 1 base at V and 9 bases at J, with 7 bases between. The data were also submitted as part of a second study, on T cells of mothers and their children.

Sequenced input: blood. The chain joins TRBV7-2 to TRBJ2-4, with unresolved D. The TCR was taken from a boy between 10 and 17 years old in good health. The CDR3 spells CASSLDTGIQYF. CDR3 in DNA: TGTGCCAGCAGCTTAGACACGGGCATTCAGTACTTC.